Included here is one T cell receptor beta chain sequence, with context. Its antigen is currently unknown. This specimen comes from a study of OX40 agonist ivuxolimab in advanced cancers. Study-wide context: As their treatment, patients were administered ivuxolimab, an agonistic anti-OX40 (CD134) antibody. Overall study findings and caveats: Some patients without response likewise showed low normalized clonal expansion. Antigen targets of the expanded peripheral T cells went undetermined. People who partly responded at 0.1-3.0 mg/kg had some of the least clonal expansion seen.

The assay was immunoSEQ multiplex PCR, and TCRdb's table has in-frame clones only and misses some. The data contain 80,000 to 100,000 clones, 88% of them singletons. The input for sequencing was CD4+ or CD8+ T cells sorted from blood, taken in a trial of the OX40 agonist ivuxolimab. The receptor was derived from an adult with an advanced solid tumor such as melanoma, head and neck, liver or kidney cancer.

CDR3 in amino acids: CASSPSGYSYEQYV. CDR3 sequence (DNA): TGTGCCAGCTCACCTAGCGGGTACTCCTACGAGCAGTACGTC. The chain has TRBV18 and TRBJ2-7; 7 positions agree with TRBD2. CDR3 length: 14 amino acids. V shed 3 bases, J shed 0 bases, and the junction held 2 bases outside the gene matches. CDR1 and CDR2 (germline): KGHSH, LQKENI.